The 23 T cell receptor beta chains listed next were all sequenced from one sample in a study of blood T cell repertoires in COVID-19. Data came from immunoSEQ multiplex PCR; TCRdb stores just in-frame clones and leaves some out. The sample records 220,000 or so clones, approximately 81% being singletons. Sequenced input: peripheral blood. The source of these receptors is a young man with active or convalescent COVID-19.

This chain joins TRBV7-8 and TRBJ2-7; 8 nucleotides align to TRBD1. In germline, CDR1 is SGHVS, CDR2 FQNEAQ. Trimming at V came to 5 bases and at J to 1 base, leaving 7 bases not matched to a gene. The CDR3 consists of 15 residues. The CDR3 sequence: CASSMTGVPSYEQYF. The DNA of the CDR3 is TGTGCCAGCAGCATGACAGGGGTCCCATCCTACGAGCAGTACTTC. Full variable domain (rest looked up from reference TRBV7-8 and TRBJ2-7): GAGVSQSPRYKVAKRGQDVALRCDPISGHVSLFWYQQALGQGPEFLTYFQNEAQLDKSGLPSDRFFAERPEGSVSTLKIQRTQQEDSAVYLCASSMTGVPSYEQYFGPGTRLTVT.

The chain combines TRBV4-2 with TRBJ2-1; 10 bases line up with TRBD1. The CDR3 is made up of 15 amino acids. Germline V CDR1 and CDR2: LGHNA, YNFKEQ. V lost 4 bases to trimming and J lost 7 bases; unmatched junction nucleotides: 7. The CDR3 loop is CASSPPGQGSNEQFF. The CDR3 nucleotides are TGTGCCAGCAGCCCCCCGGGACAGGGGAGTAATGAGCAGTTCTTC.

This chain links TRBV12-3 or TRBV12-4 with TRBJ1-2, with TRBD1 as a possible D gene (5 bases). The CDR3 loop spans 12 amino acids. The V end was cut by 4 bases, the J end by 5 bases, with 8 bases between. CDR3 nucleotide sequence: TGTGCCAGCAGTTCACAGGTATATGGCTACACCTTC. It specifies CASSSQVYGYTF.

The rearrangement joins TRBV7-9 to TRBJ1-1; possible D gene TRBD1, 5 bases. Trimming took off 7 bases at V and 1 base at J, with 13 bases between the two ends. Germline V gene data show CDR1 as SEHNR and CDR2 as FQNEAQ (reference sequence). The CDR3 is 14 amino acids. DNA for the CDR3: TGTGCCAGCAACCCGACAGACAGGAACACTGAAGCTTTCTTT. Protein product: CASNPTDRNTEAFF.

J is TRBJ2-7 and V is TRBV20-1; TRBD2 matches 7 bases. The length of the CDR3 is 8 residues. Germline trimming cut 6 bases from V and 13 bases from J; bases unmatched to any gene: 3. CDR1 is DFQATT and CDR2 is SNEGSKA in the germline V gene (reference sequence). In DNA form, the CDR3 reads TGCAGTGCAAGGGAGGGATACTTC. Its protein product is CSAREGYF.

CDR3 region: CASSLVSGRADTQYF. DNA of the CDR3: TGTGCCAGCAGCTTAGTTAGTGGCAGGGCGGATACGCAGTATTTT. The V gene is TRBV5-8, the J gene TRBJ2-3; TRBD1 is a possible D gene (5 bases). Looked up from germline, CDR1 is SGHTS and CDR2 is YDEGEE. The germline V and J ends were trimmed by 2 bases and 6 bases, with 16 bases remaining between them. This CDR3 region has 15 residues.

This chain links TRBV7-9 with TRBJ1-3; D is unresolved. CDR1 is SEHNR and CDR2 is FQNEAQ in the germline V gene (reference sequence). V was shortened by 5 bases and J by 0 bases, with 14 bases between the two germline ends. This CDR3 spans 16 amino acids. CDR3 protein: CASSHWSPLSGNTIYF. The CDR3 DNA reads as TGTGCCAGCAGCCACTGGAGTCCCCTCTCTGGAAACACCATATATTTT.

The rearrangement joins TRBV7-8 to TRBJ1-6; tentative D call: TRBD1 (6 bases). CDR1 SGHVS and CDR2 FQNEAQ come from the germline V gene. The V end lost 6 bases, the J end lost 7 bases, and 7 bases lay between the germline ends. The CDR3 sequence is 12 residues long. The CDR3 spells CASRQGNSPLHF. CDR3 coding DNA: TGTGCCAGCAGGCAGGGGAATTCACCCCTCCACTTT.

This chain joins TRBV6-2 or TRBV6-3 and TRBJ2-1; TRBD2 agrees at 7 bases. Germline CDR1 reads MNHEY; CDR2 reads SVGEGT. The CDR3 covers 14 residues. Unmatched junction bases numbered 4, after V lost 4 bases and J lost 4 bases. CDR3 region: CASSWASGYNEQFF. CDR3 DNA sequence: TGTGCCAGCAGTTGGGCTAGCGGTTACAATGAGCAGTTCTTC.

The V and J genes are TRBV5-8 and TRBJ1-5; no clear D gene. V lost 4 bases, J lost 4 bases, and 3 bases lay in between. This CDR3 region has 11 residues. Germline CDR1 and CDR2: SGHTS and YDEGEE. The CDR3 protein is CASSQNQPQHF. As DNA, the CDR3 is TGTGCCAGCAGCCAGAATCAGCCCCAGCATTTT.

In nucleotides, the CDR3 is TGTGCCAGCACCCATGAGGAGCAGTTCTTC. As protein: CASTHEEQFF. V and J are TRBV7-9 and TRBJ2-1; D is unresolved. The germline CDR1 and CDR2 sequences are SEHNR and FQNEAQ (reference sequence). CDR3 size: 10 residues. The V end was cut by 7 bases, the J end by 10 bases, with 8 bases between.

V usage is TRBV27 and J usage is TRBJ2-1; 8 positions agree with TRBD2. CDR1 is MNHEY and CDR2 is SMNVEV in the germline V gene (reference sequence). The ends lost 5 bases at V and 2 bases at J; junction bases unmatched: 5. The CDR3 runs to 15 residues. This CDR3 is CASSETSVTYNEQFF. CDR3 coding DNA: TGTGCCAGCAGTGAGACTAGCGTAACCTACAATGAGCAGTTCTTC.

J is TRBJ2-3 and V is TRBV11-1; D may be TRBD2 (6 bases). Trimming left V 4 bases short and J 3 bases short, with 14 bases between. CDR3 length equals 15 residues. Germline V gives CDR1 SGHAT, CDR2 FQDESV (reference sequence). CDR3 nucleotide sequence: TGTGCCAGCAGCTCCGAGACTAGGTCAACAGATACGCAGTATTTT. This gives the protein CASSSETRSTDTQYF. Full variable domain (outside the CDR3, taken from reference TRBV11-1 and TRBJ2-3): EAEVAQSPRYKITEKSQAVAFWCDPISGHATLYWYRQILGQGPELLVQFQDESVVDDSQLPKDRFSAERLKGVDSTLKIQPAELGDSAMYLCASSSETRSTDTQYFGPGTRLTVL.

On this clone itself: The same CDR3 can be traced to other DNA sequences in this sample. The V and J genes are TRBV19 and TRBJ2-7; 10 nucleotides line up with TRBD1. J was trimmed by 5 bases and V by 1 base; bases with no gene match: 8. Germline assignment: CDR1 LNHDA and CDR2 SQIVND (reference sequence). The CDR3 covers 16 residues. This CDR3 reads CASSIGRTGGGDEQYF. The CDR3 region has the DNA TGTGCCAGTAGTATAGGTCGGACAGGGGGGGGTGACGAGCAGTACTTC.

The chain recombines TRBV6-9 with TRBJ1-5; D ambiguous. CDR1 is MNHGY, CDR2 SVAAGI, per germline. This CDR3 has 11 residues. The V gene lost 2 bases and the J gene lost 6 bases, with 2 bases spanning the gap. This CDR3 is CASSYLQPQHF. Here the CDR3 DNA reads TGTGCCAGCAGTTATCTTCAGCCCCAGCATTTT.

This chain connects TRBV19 to TRBJ2-3, with TRBD1 identical over 7 bases. The germline CDR1 and CDR2 sequences are LNHDA and SQIVND (reference sequence). Trimming cost V 11 bases and J 3 bases; bases outside gene matches: 8. The CDR3 loop spans 13 amino acids. The CDR3 DNA is TGTGCCCTACGGGACAGATTTACAGATACGCAGTATTTT. Translation: CALRDRFTDTQYF.

The genes are TRBV7-9 and TRBJ2-1; D possibly corresponds to TRBD1 (5 bases). Germline V gives CDR1 SEHNR, CDR2 FQNEAQ (reference sequence). The CDR3 has 12 residues. Trimming took off 1 base at V and 10 bases at J, with 8 bases between the two ends. This CDR3 is CASSLVPGEQFF. The CDR3 bases are TGTGCCAGCAGCTTAGTACCAGGGGAGCAGTTCTTC.

This clone turned up a few times. The CDR3 loop reads CASSYRPRGQGGVEQYF. CDR3 bases: TGTGCCAGCAGCTACCGACCCAGGGGACAGGGTGGGGTGGAGCAGTACTTC. The V gene is TRBV5-5, the J gene TRBJ2-7, with TRBD1 identical over 9 bases. CDR1 and CDR2 (germline): SGHKS, YYEKEE (reference sequence). V dropped 3 bases and J dropped 7; count of bases not matched to a gene: 17. The CDR3 totals 17 residues.

The J gene is TRBJ2-1, the V gene TRBV30, with D maybe TRBD2 (5 bases). The germline gives CDR1 GTSNPN, CDR2 SVGIG (reference sequence). The CDR3 spans 14 residues. Trimming pared 7 bases from V and 5 bases from J, leaving 18 bases between. CDR3 protein: CASLARVANNEQFF. The CDR3 DNA is TGTGCCTCCCTTGCGAGGGTAGCGAACAATGAGCAGTTCTTC.

The chain employs TRBV4-2 and TRBJ2-1, with TRBD2 identical over 11 bases. The ends lost 4 bases at V and 4 bases at J; junction bases unmatched: 3. CDR3 size: 15 residues. The germline V gene has CDR1 LGHNA and CDR2 YNFKEQ. CDR3 nucleotide sequence: TGTGCCAGCAGCCTCACTAGCGGGGGATACAATGAGCAGTTCTTC. The encoded protein is CASSLTSGGYNEQFF.

The J gene is TRBJ2-7, the V gene TRBV27; 7 bases fit TRBD1. CDR1 MNHEY and CDR2 SMNVEV come from the germline V gene (reference sequence). The length of the CDR3 is 15 residues. After removal of 4 bases from V and 2 bases from J, the junction contained 8 bases not matched to a gene. The CDR3, as DNA: TGTGCCAGCAGTTCCGACAGGGTTGGGGCCTACGAGCAGTACTTC. Its translation is CASSSDRVGAYEQYF.

V and J are TRBV7-2 and TRBJ1-2; 12 bases line up with TRBD1. The CDR3 contains 16 residues. The germline V gene has CDR1 SGHTA and CDR2 FQGNSA. The junction had 7 bases not matched to a gene; V was cut back by 1 base and J by 7 bases. CDR3 residues: CASSLEGTGGARGYTF. CDR3 DNA: TGTGCCAGCAGCTTAGAAGGGACAGGGGGCGCGCGTGGCTACACCTTC.

The chain couples TRBV7-8 to TRBJ1-5; possible D gene TRBD1, 6 bases. The CDR3 is made up of 14 amino acids. Germline V gene sequence: CDR1 SGHVS, CDR2 FQNEAQ. Trimming removed 4 bases at V and 2 bases at J, with 9 bases between. The CDR3 sequence: CASSSSGGNQPQHF. DNA for the CDR3: TGTGCCAGCAGCTCGTCAGGGGGCAATCAGCCCCAGCATTTT.